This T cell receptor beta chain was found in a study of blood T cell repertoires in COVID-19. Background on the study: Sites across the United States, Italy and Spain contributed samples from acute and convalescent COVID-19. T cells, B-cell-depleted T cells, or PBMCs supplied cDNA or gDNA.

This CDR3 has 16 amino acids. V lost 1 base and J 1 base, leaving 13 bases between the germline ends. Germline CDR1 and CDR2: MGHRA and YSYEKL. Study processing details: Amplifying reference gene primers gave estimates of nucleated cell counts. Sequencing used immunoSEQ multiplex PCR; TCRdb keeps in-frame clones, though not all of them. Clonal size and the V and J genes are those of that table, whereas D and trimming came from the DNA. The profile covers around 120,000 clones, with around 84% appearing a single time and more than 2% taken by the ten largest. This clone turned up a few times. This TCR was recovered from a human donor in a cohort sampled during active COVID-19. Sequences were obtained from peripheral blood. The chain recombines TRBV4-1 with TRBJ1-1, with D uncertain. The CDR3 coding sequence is TGCGCCAGCAGCCAAGGGGGTGGGAGAGGGAACACTGAAGCTTTCTTT. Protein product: CASSQGGGRGNTEAFF.